Detailed here is one T cell receptor beta chain. Its antigen is unidentified. This specimen comes from a study of T cell responses to AZD1222 COVID-19 vaccine. Study context: Second-dose schedules of about 4 or about 12 weeks were combined.

Findings and limits, study-wide: Just a handful of AZD1222 recipients were seropositive at baseline. The donor group comprised mostly white British people and more females; the analysis possibly underestimated clonal diversity.

Only in-frame clones appear in the TCRdb table, and some are missing; sequencing was by immunoSEQ multiplex PCR. Seen here are about 190,000 clones, approximately 91% observed once, and the top ten hold roughly 0.98%. Germline V gives CDR1 LNHDA, CDR2 SQIVND (reference sequence). The V end was cut by 3 bases, the J end by 7 bases, with 7 bases between. The CDR3 runs 12 residues. The sequencing used peripheral blood, collected on day 0 of AZD1222 vaccination. The chain carries TRBV19 and TRBJ2-1; D remains unclear. The sequence derives from an adult in good health. The chain's CDR3 is CASSIWGNEQFF. The CDR3 nucleotides read TGTGCCAGTAGTATTTGGGGTAATGAGCAGTTCTTC.